Listed below are T cell receptor beta chains from one sample, sequenced in a study of T cell changes during pregnancy in multiple sclerosis. Sequenced by immunoSEQ multiplex PCR; TCRdb stores in-frame clones only, minus some. There are around 40,000 clones in the sample; approximately 91% occur only once, and less than 0.75% lies in the top ten. The starting material was CD4+ T cells from peripheral blood mononuclear cells, obtained before pregnancy. The receptors derive from a female donor with multiple sclerosis, enrolled in a pregnancy study. Each CDR3 is given with its conserved first and last residue. The D gene is left open where the match is weak. Only part of the rows carry a size: once, few, many, or a class if the clone is expanded.

TRBV23-1	NA	NA	TRBJ2-7	CASSQTPLGVPSYEQYF	TGCGCCAGCAGTCAAACGCCCCTCGGGGTCCCATCCTACGAGCAGTACTTC
TRBV7-3	NA	NA	TRBJ2-3	CASSFRGVTDTQYF	TGTGCCAGCAGCTTCAGGGGGGTCACAGATACGCAGTATTTT
TRBV14	NA	NA	TRBJ1-1	CASSPGRGGWSAEAFF	TGTGCCAGCAGCCCTGGGAGAGGGGGTTGGAGCGCTGAAGCTTTCTTT
TRBV29-1	TRBD1	NA	TRBJ2-7	CSVRQGSYEQYF	TGCAGCGTTAGACAGGGGTCCTACGAGCAGTACTTC
TRBV6-5	TRBD1	NA	TRBJ1-2	CASSYSYRGLKGYTF	TGTGCCAGCAGTTACTCTTACAGGGGGCTGAAGGGCTACACCTTC
TRBV9	TRBD2	NA	TRBJ2-3	CASSSRSGGVIDTQYF	TGTGCCAGCAGCTCCCGTAGCGGGGGGGTGATAGATACGCAGTATTTT
TRBV10-3	NA	few	TRBJ2-7	CAISDPGRGQSYEQYF	TGTGCCATCAGTGACCCTGGGCGGGGGCAATCCTACGAGCAGTACTTC
TRBV5-8	TRBD2	NA	TRBJ2-5	CASSPQSGGARKTQYF	TGTGCCAGCAGCCCTCAGAGCGGGGGGGCCCGTAAGACCCAGTACTTC
TRBV7-9	TRBD2	NA	TRBJ2-1	CASRPSSGGHNEQFF	TGTGCCAGCAGACCCTCTAGCGGGGGACACAATGAGCAGTTCTTC
TRBV25-1	NA	NA	TRBJ1-3	CASSWRGPTGNTIYF	TGTGCCAGCAGTTGGAGGGGACCAACTGGAAACACCATATATTTT
TRBV7-2	NA	NA	TRBJ1-2	CASNLARVGGTGYGYTF	TGTGCCAGCAATCTAGCCAGGGTGGGGGGGACCGGCTATGGCTACACCTTC
TRBV7-9	NA	NA	TRBJ1-2	CASSLEEGRYYGYTF	TGTGCCAGCAGCTTAGAAGAAGGGAGGTATTATGGCTACACCTTC
TRBV6-5	NA	few	TRBJ1-1	CASSEFRGEAFF	TGTGCCAGCAGTGAGTTCAGGGGAGAAGCTTTCTTT
TRBV11-2	NA	NA	TRBJ1-3	CASSLSGASGNTIYF	TGTGCCAGCAGCTTGTCAGGGGCCTCAGGAAACACCATATATTTT
TRBV7-9	TRBD2	NA	TRBJ2-2	CASSREVTGELFF	TGTGCCAGCAGCCGGGAGGTCACCGGGGAGCTGTTTTTT
TRBV12-5	TRBD2	NA	TRBJ2-5	CASGSGLAGAETQYF	TGTGCTAGTGGTTCCGGACTAGCGGGGGCAGAGACCCAGTACTTC
TRBV9	NA	NA	TRBJ2-1	CASSPRGGLAYNEQFF	TGTGCCAGCAGCCCTAGGGGGGGGCTAGCTTACAATGAGCAGTTCTTC
TRBV18	TRBD1	NA	TRBJ2-1	CASSPDRGQGFF	TGTGCCAGCTCACCAGACAGGGGGCAGGGGTTCTTC
TRBV27	TRBD1	few	TRBJ2-7	CASSADREGYEQYF	TGTGCCAGCAGTGCGGACAGGGAAGGGTACGAGCAGTACTTC
TRBV7-9	NA	once	TRBJ2-1	CASSSFSGNEQFF	TGTGCCAGCAGCTCCTTCAGCGGCAATGAGCAGTTCTTC
TRBV6-5	TRBD1	NA	TRBJ1-6	CASSFGQGDNSPLHF	TGTGCCAGCAGTTTTGGACAGGGGGATAATTCACCCCTCCACTTT
TRBV28	NA	NA	TRBJ1-2	CASSLSQTHNYGYTF	TGTGCCAGCAGTTTAAGCCAGACACATAACTATGGCTACACCTTC
TRBV14	TRBD1	NA	TRBJ1-3	CASSKWDRGNTIYF	TGTGCCAGCAGCAAATGGGACAGGGGAAACACCATATATTTT
TRBV5-6	NA	few	TRBJ2-3	CASSLGPQYF	TGTGCCAGCAGCTTGGGGCCTCAGTATTTT
TRBV6-1	NA	NA	TRBJ1-5	CASMITVNQPQHF	TGTGCCAGCATGATAACAGTCAATCAGCCCCAGCATTTT
TRBV7-2	TRBD2	NA	TRBJ2-1	CASRPKPGTRGVGEQFF	TGTGCCAGCAGACCTAAACCCGGGACTAGAGGGGTCGGTGAGCAGTTCTTC
TRBV5-1	NA	NA	TRBJ2-5	CASSSAVQGIETQYF	TGCGCCAGCAGCTCTGCCGTACAGGGTATTGAGACCCAGTACTTC
TRBV7-3	NA	NA	TRBJ2-6	CASSPTGTGANVLTF	TGTGCCAGCAGCCCTACAGGGACCGGGGCCAACGTCCTGACTTTC
TRBV7-2	NA	NA	TRBJ2-7	CASSLGGGAPYEQYF	TGTGCCAGCAGCTTAGGAGGGGGGGCCCCCTACGAGCAGTACTTC
TRBV19	NA	NA	TRBJ2-7	CASSYGGSYEQYF	TGTGCCAGTAGCTACGGAGGCTCCTACGAGCAGTACTTC
TRBV6-5	NA	NA	TRBJ2-7	CASSSQPGGPYEQYF	TGTGCCAGCAGTTCCCAACCGGGGGGCCCCTACGAGCAGTACTTC
TRBV6-5	NA	NA	TRBJ2-1	CASSPRGARYNEQFF	TGTGCCAGCAGTCCACGGGGGGCCCGTTACAATGAGCAGTTCTTC
TRBV5-1	TRBD1	NA	TRBJ2-7	CASSGTGGTYEQYF	TGCGCCAGCAGTGGGACAGGGGGGACCTACGAGCAGTACTTC
TRBV6-6	NA	NA	TRBJ1-1	CASTRTANTEAFF	TGTGCCAGCACCAGGACAGCGAACACTGAAGCTTTCTTT
TRBV19	TRBD1	NA	TRBJ1-6	CASSIQTGVPNSPLHF	TGTGCCAGTAGTATACAAACAGGGGTCCCTAATTCACCCCTCCACTTT
TRBV2	NA	NA	TRBJ2-7	CATKAEYEQYF	TGTGCCACCAAAGCGGAATACGAGCAGTACTTC
TRBV9	TRBD2	once	TRBJ2-5	CASSVDTSGGARETQYF	TGTGCCAGCAGCGTAGATACTAGCGGGGGGGCCAGAGAGACCCAGTACTTC
TRBV5-4	NA	few	TRBJ2-5	CASSALKETQYF	TGTGCCAGCAGCGCGCTGAAAGAGACCCAGTACTTC
TRBV7-9	NA	once	TRBJ1-6	CASSGQSYNSPLHF	TGTGCCAGCAGCGGCCAGTCCTATAATTCACCCCTCCACTTT
TRBV27	NA	NA	TRBJ1-1	CASTFRVNTEAFF	TGTGCCAGCACCTTCAGGGTTAACACTGAAGCTTTCTTT
TRBV7-3	TRBD1	NA	TRBJ1-2	CASSSGQGSGYTF	TGTGCCAGCAGCTCGGGACAGGGTAGCGGCTACACCTTC
TRBV6-7	TRBD1	NA	TRBJ1-2	CASSPAVGQWVTNYGYTF	TGTGCCAGCAGTCCGGCCGTGGGACAGTGGGTAACTAACTATGGCTACACCTTC
TRBV7-2	NA	NA	TRBJ2-7	CASSLESPGLEQYF	TGTGCCAGCAGCTTAGAGAGTCCGGGACTCGAGCAGTACTTC
TRBV7-2	NA	once	TRBJ2-7	CASRVTGAYEQYF	TGTGCCAGCAGGGTGACAGGCGCCTACGAGCAGTACTTC
TRBV6-5	TRBD1	NA	TRBJ2-2	CASSNDRDTGELFF	TGTGCCAGCAGTAACGACAGGGACACCGGGGAGCTGTTTTTT
TRBV2	TRBD2	once	TRBJ2-7	CASSQRFMAGVSPEQYF	TGTGCCAGCAGTCAAAGATTTATGGCGGGGGTTTCCCCCGAGCAGTACTTC
TRBV2	NA	NA	TRBJ1-1	CASLQDPVMNTEAFF	TGTGCCAGTTTGCAGGATCCCGTCATGAACACTGAAGCTTTCTTT
TRBV9	NA	once	TRBJ2-2	CASSADPGGTGELFF	TGTGCCAGCAGCGCTGATCCCGGGGGCACCGGGGAGCTGTTTTTT
TRBV5-4	NA	once	TRBJ2-5	CASSQDRLSAGEETQYF	TGTGCCAGCAGCCAGGACCGACTTAGCGCCGGGGAAGAGACCCAGTACTTC
TRBV5-1	NA	few	TRBJ1-1	CASSLEVLQAPEAFF	TGCGCCAGCAGCTTGGAGGTCCTCCAGGCCCCTGAAGCTTTCTTT
TRBV10-3	TRBD2	NA	TRBJ2-3	CAVLAGGRPDTQYF	TGTGCCGTTCTAGCGGGGGGCCGTCCAGATACGCAGTATTTT
TRBV18	NA	once	TRBJ1-4	CASSPPPSGGGNEKLFF	TGTGCCAGCTCACCACCCCCCTCGGGAGGGGGTAATGAAAAACTGTTTTTT
TRBV6-1	NA	NA	TRBJ2-7	CASSSGNTAREQYF	TGTGCCAGCAGCTCAGGGAATACGGCACGCGAGCAGTACTTC
TRBV4-1	TRBD2	NA	TRBJ2-1	CASSQDRLAASYNEQFF	TGCGCCAGCAGCCAAGATCGGCTAGCGGCATCCTACAATGAGCAGTTCTTC